The 24 T cell receptor beta chains listed next were all sequenced from one sample in a study of blood T cell repertoires in COVID-19. Using immunoSEQ multiplex PCR, the repertoire was profiled, and TCRdb retains in-frame clones only, with some absent. The sample has roughly 200,000 clones, 70% to 90% seen once. Sequences were obtained from peripheral blood. The receptors derive from a man in his sixties with acute or convalescent COVID-19.

As DNA, the CDR3 is TGTGCCAGCAGCTTAGTAGAGACAGGGCGCCAGTACTTC. Encoded protein: CASSLVETGRQYF. J is TRBJ2-7 and V is TRBV7-8; 7 nucleotides match TRBD1. The germline CDR1 and CDR2 sequences are SGHVS and FQNEAQ. The CDR3 runs 13 residues. V gave up 1 base and J gave up 10 bases; unmatched junction bases: 7.

The gene calls are TRBV20-1 and TRBJ1-2; D not certain. V dropped 3 bases and J dropped 2 bases, with 7 bases sitting between them. Germline values: CDR1 DFQATT, CDR2 SNEGSKA (reference sequence). The CDR3 consists of 12 residues. The CDR3: CSASGQNYGYTF. In nucleotides, the CDR3 is TGCAGTGCTAGTGGGCAGAACTATGGCTACACCTTC.

The chain uses TRBV6-5 and TRBJ1-5; the D is unclear. Trimming pared 7 bases from V and 3 bases from J, leaving 16 bases between. CDR1 is MNHEY, CDR2 SVGAGI, per germline. CDR3 size: 15 residues. The CDR3 is CASKSGGGSNQPQHF. The CDR3, as DNA: TGTGCCAGCAAATCGGGAGGTGGGTCCAATCAGCCCCAGCATTTT.

This clone was seen only a few times. The chain uses TRBV4-3 and TRBJ2-3; perhaps TRBD2 as D (5 bases). The CDR3 has 16 amino acids. Germline V CDR1 and CDR2: LGHNA, YSLEER. V lost 1 base to trimming and J lost 3 bases, with 14 bases between them. The CDR3 loop reads CASSQGRLAMTDTQYF. The CDR3 DNA sequence: TGCGCCAGCAGCCAAGGCCGCTTAGCGATGACAGATACGCAGTATTTT.

This clone was observed a handful of times. This rearrangement joins TRBV6-1 to TRBJ2-7, with unresolved D. The CDR3 loop spans 14 amino acids. V was trimmed by 3 bases and J by 3 bases, leaving 12 bases between them. Per the germline V gene, CDR1 is MNHNS and CDR2 is SASEGT. The CDR3 loop reads CASSDGPSFYEQYF. The DNA for the CDR3 is TGTGCCAGCAGTGATGGCCCCTCTTTCTACGAGCAGTACTTC.

This sequence joins TRBV7-2 and TRBJ1-2; 8 bases map to TRBD1. The germline gives CDR1 SGHTA, CDR2 FQGNSA. Trimming took 0 bases from V and 8 from J; bases not matched to a gene: 2. The CDR3 length is 13 residues. This CDR3 is CASSLAAGGGYTF. The CDR3 coding sequence is TGTGCCAGCAGCTTAGCGGCAGGGGGCGGCTACACCTTC.

J is TRBJ1-2 and V is TRBV18; 8 bases map to TRBD1. Germline V gene sequence: CDR1 KGHSH, CDR2 LQKENI. The CDR3 runs 18 residues. The V gene end was trimmed by 4 bases and the J gene end by 3 bases; junction bases not matched to a gene: 16. The CDR3 is CASSLSRTGPGPYYGYTF. CDR3 DNA: TGTGCCAGCTCACTAAGCAGGACAGGGCCGGGTCCGTACTATGGCTACACCTTC.

This chain connects TRBV7-2 to TRBJ2-7, with D possibly matching TRBD2 (5 bases). Germline-derived CDR1 and CDR2 are SGHTA and FQGNSA. The CDR3 contains 13 residues. V was pared by 5 bases and J by 6 bases, with 14 bases between. The chain's CDR3 is CASSLSRGLEQYF. CDR3 DNA sequence: TGTGCCAGCAGCCTCTCACGGGGTCTCGAGCAGTACTTC.

The chain links TRBV27 to TRBJ2-5; 7 bases match TRBD1. The V and J ends lost 4 bases and 5 bases, in that order; junction bases with no gene match: 4. In germline, CDR1 is MNHEY, CDR2 SMNVEV (reference sequence). The CDR3 extends over 13 amino acids. The CDR3 sequence is CASSYRGQETQYF. CDR3 DNA sequence: TGTGCCAGCAGTTACAGGGGCCAGGAGACCCAGTACTTC.

This clone was seen a single time. The rearrangement links TRBV28 to TRBJ1-2; D is perhaps TRBD1 (5 bases). Looked up from germline, CDR1 is MDHEN and CDR2 is SYDVKM. V lost 3 bases and J lost 10, with 12 bases in between. The length of the CDR3 is 12 residues. The CDR3 DNA reads TGTGCCAGCAGTTTTGTTCCCAGGGCCTACACCTTC. This translates into CASSFVPRAYTF.

The genes are TRBV28 and TRBJ1-6, with 7 bases that match TRBD1. Germline V gene sequence: CDR1 MDHEN, CDR2 SYDVKM. Trimming removed 8 bases from V and 8 bases from J; junction bases left unmatched: 6. The length of the CDR3 is 13 residues. The CDR3 region has the DNA TGTGCCAGCGACAGGGCGGTGGATTCACCCCTCCACTTT. Translating it yields CASDRAVDSPLHF.

This clone was observed a single time. The rearrangement uses TRBV13 and TRBJ1-1; weak D call: TRBD1 (6 bases). The CDR3 is 14 amino acids. Looked up from germline, CDR1 is PRHDT and CDR2 is FYEKMQ (reference sequence). V dropped 7 bases and J dropped 5 bases, with 17 bases sitting between them. CDR3 loop: CASTLTEDRTEAFF. DNA for the CDR3: TGTGCCAGCACTCTGACCGAAGACAGGACTGAAGCTTTCTTT.

The DNA for the CDR3 is TGTGCCAGCACGAGCAGGGGTGTAACCTATAATTCACCCCTCCACTTT. Translated, it gives CASTSRGVTYNSPLHF. This chain uses TRBV27 with TRBJ1-6; D is perhaps TRBD1 (6 bases). With 7 bases removed from V and 2 bases from J, the gap between germline ends came to 15 bases. CDR1 and CDR2 from the germline V gene are MNHEY and SMNVEV (reference sequence). The length of the CDR3 is 16 residues.

V usage is TRBV27 and J usage is TRBJ1-1; maybe TRBD1 (5 bases). The length of the CDR3 is 15 residues. The germline V and J ends were trimmed by 5 bases and 1 base, with 14 bases remaining between them. Germline values: CDR1 MNHEY, CDR2 SMNVEV (reference sequence). The CDR3 region has the DNA TGTGCCAGCAGTGTAACACAGGTACGGAACACTGAAGCTTTCTTT. Translated, it gives CASSVTQVRNTEAFF.

This chain links TRBV18 with TRBJ1-2; no clear D. Trimming pared 3 bases from V and 4 bases from J, leaving 12 bases between. The CDR3 is 14 amino acids. CDR1 and CDR2 (germline): KGHSH, LQKENI. The CDR3: CASSPLSGGYGYTF. DNA for the CDR3: TGTGCCAGCTCACCCCTCAGTGGAGGCTATGGCTACACCTTC.

This chain joins TRBV13 and TRBJ1-3; D is unresolved. The germline V and J ends were trimmed by 4 bases and 7 bases, with 8 bases remaining between them. The CDR3 extends over 12 amino acids. CDR1 and CDR2 from the germline V gene are PRHDT and FYEKMQ (reference sequence). The CDR3 DNA reads TGTGCCAGCAGCTCGTATCGGAACACCATATATTTT. It yields the protein CASSSYRNTIYF.

The chain recombines TRBV4-1 with TRBJ2-3, with TRBD2 matching over 13 bases. The CDR3 has 17 amino acids. Germline values: CDR1 MGHRA, CDR2 YSYEKL. Trimming cost V 4 bases and J 3 bases; bases outside gene matches: 7. The CDR3, as DNA: TGCGCCAGCAGCCCGGGACTAGCGGGGAAGGGTACAGATACGCAGTATTTT. Encoded protein: CASSPGLAGKGTDTQYF.

The chain uses TRBV18 and TRBJ1-3; 9 bases fit TRBD1. The CDR3 is 18 residues long. Trimming at V came to 3 bases and at J to 6 bases, leaving 15 bases not matched to a gene. In germline, CDR1 is KGHSH, CDR2 LQKENI. Here the CDR3 reads CASSPRIPGQGIENTIYF. CDR3 coding DNA: TGTGCCAGCTCACCCCGGATCCCGGGACAGGGAATAGAAAACACCATATATTTT.

Here the CDR3 DNA reads TGCGCCAGCAGCTTGGGCGGGGGGTCTGCTGATACGCAGTATTTT. Encoded protein: CASSLGGGSADTQYF. V is TRBV5-1 and J is TRBJ2-3, with 8 positions matching TRBD2. Per germline, CDR1 SGHRS and CDR2 YFSETQ. CDR3 length equals 15 residues. With V trimmed by 0 bases and J by 6 bases, 6 bases remained unmatched.

The rearrangement uses TRBV5-1 and TRBJ1-1; D uncertain. V was shortened by 4 bases and J by 4 bases, with 26 bases between the two germline ends. The germline V gene encodes CDR1 SGHRS and CDR2 YFSETQ. CDR3 length: 18 amino acids. CDR3 amino acids: CASSTRAGVGVPGTEAFF. The CDR3 DNA reads TGCGCCAGCAGCACGAGGGCAGGAGTGGGCGTTCCCGGCACTGAAGCTTTCTTT. Complete variable domain (other parts from reference TRBV5-1 and TRBJ1-1): KAGVTQTPRYLIKTRGQQVTLSCSPISGHRSVSWYQQTPGQGLQFLFEYFSETQRNKGNFPGRFSGRQFSNSRSEMNVSTLELGDSALYLCASSTRAGVGVPGTEAFFGQGTRLTVV.

The chain links TRBV5-4 to TRBJ1-1; perhaps TRBD1 as D (5 bases). Trimming removed 0 bases from V and 0 bases from J, with 12 bases in between. The CDR3 has 16 residues. CDR1 and CDR2 (germline): SGHNT, YYREEE (reference sequence). CDR3 sequence: CASSLAAGIMNTEAFF. CDR3 sequence (DNA): TGTGCCAGCAGCTTGGCGGCAGGGATAATGAACACTGAAGCTTTCTTT.

V usage is TRBV19 and J usage is TRBJ1-2; no firm D call. CDR3 length: 15 residues. Per germline, CDR1 LNHDA and CDR2 SQIVND (reference sequence). Trimming removed 0 bases at V and 8 bases at J, with 16 bases between. In DNA form, the CDR3 reads TGTGCCAGTAGTATAGAACCGATGCGGGGATTCGGCTACACCTTC. It encodes CASSIEPMRGFGYTF.

The chain employs TRBV7-9 and TRBJ2-7; D gene ambiguous. Germline V gene sequence: CDR1 SEHNR, CDR2 FQNEAQ (reference sequence). Trimming pared 5 bases from V and 1 base from J, leaving 15 bases between. This CDR3 contains 15 residues. CDR3 region: CASSAPSGVSYEQYF. The CDR3 DNA reads as TGTGCCAGCAGCGCCCCCTCGGGTGTTTCCTACGAGCAGTACTTC.

The chain has TRBV4-3 and TRBJ2-7; 8 nucleotides align to TRBD1. V lost 1 base and J lost 4; bases outside the gene matches: 6. CDR1 and CDR2 from the germline V gene are LGHNA and YSLEER. This CDR3 has 15 amino acids. CDR3: CASSQARTGWYEQYF. The CDR3 bases are TGCGCCAGCAGCCAAGCCCGGACAGGGTGGTACGAGCAGTACTTC.